This TCR beta chain was sequenced for a study of blood T cell repertoires in COVID-19. Across the study: Acute-phase and convalescent COVID-19 samples originated in the United States, Italy and Spain.

With V trimmed by 1 base and J by 1 base, 4 bases remained unmatched. The length of the CDR3 is 17 residues. The germline CDR1 and CDR2 sequences are SGHTA and FQGTGA. Original handling: Counts of nucleated cells, estimated from reference gene primer amplification, were obtained. TCRdb keeps only in-frame clones here, not all; method: immunoSEQ multiplex PCR. V and J calls and clone size come straight from that table; D and trimming were deduced from the DNA. The sample includes 45,000 to 50,000 clones, about 83% of them seen just once. The specimen sequenced was peripheral blood. The chain combines TRBV7-3 with TRBJ2-5; 12 nucleotides agree with TRBD2. This TCR came from a woman aged 60-75 years with acute or convalescent COVID-19. The CDR3 sequence is CASSLRPSGGVQETQYF. The CDR3 coding sequence is TGTGCCAGCAGCTTAAGGCCTAGCGGGGGGGTCCAAGAGACCCAGTACTTC.